The 13 T cell receptor beta chains listed next were all sequenced from one sample in a study of T cell repertoires in aging, cancer and after chemotherapy. Rearranged V-D-J TRB sequences were amplified with a mixed TRB-A/B primer pool. TCRdb reanalysed the multiplex PCR reads using MiXCR and keeps one entry per CDR3 protein. The profile covers 6,000 or so distinct CDR3 sequences, with around 33% appearing a single time and approximately 37% taken by the ten largest. Peripheral blood genomic DNA, not sorted cells or RNA, was the template. Input material: blood. All receptors derive from a human donor in good health.

The chain uses TRBV7-2 and TRBJ2-2; D is perhaps TRBD1 (8 bases). The CDR3 is 15 residues long. The germline CDR1 and CDR2 sequences are SGHTA and FQGNSA. V lost 5 bases and J lost 5, with 15 bases in between. The CDR3 nucleotides are TGTGCCAGCAGCCTTGCACAGGGGGGGACCGGGGAGCTGTTTTTT. It specifies CASSLAQGGTGELFF.

This chain joins TRBV5-6 and TRBJ1-1, with 8 bases lining up with TRBD1. Germline values: CDR1 SGHDT, CDR2 YYEEEE. V gave up 4 bases and J gave up 5 bases; unmatched junction bases: 19. This CDR3 comprises 18 residues. The CDR3 coding sequence is TGTGCCAGCAGCCCGAACAGGGGGTCGAAACGAACACGGACTGAAGCTTTCTTT. Amino acid sequence: CASSPNRGSKRTRTEAFF.

This clonotype is labeled medium-sized. This rearrangement joins TRBV5-5 to TRBJ2-1; D remains unclear. Trimming took off 4 bases at V and 9 bases at J, with 14 bases between the two ends. CDR1 and CDR2 (germline): SGHKS, YYEKEE (reference sequence). The CDR3 contains 13 residues. In DNA form, the CDR3 reads TGTGCCAGCAGCGTGTCTCGGTTCGGTGAGCAGTTCTTC. Protein product: CASSVSRFGEQFF.

This clonotype ranks as medium-sized. This chain joins TRBV6-5 and TRBJ2-2; possible D gene TRBD2, 6 bases. The V gene lost 6 bases and the J gene lost 5 bases, with 22 bases spanning the gap. Germline V gives CDR1 MNHEY, CDR2 SVGAGI. The length of the CDR3 is 17 residues. DNA for the CDR3: TGTGCCAGCAGCTGGGACCTCCGGAGGGTTAGGACCGGGGAGCTGTTTTTT. Its translation is CASSWDLRRVRTGELFF.

The chain uses TRBV6-1 and TRBJ2-7, with a weak D call TRBD2 (6 bases). V was cut by 6 bases and J by 2 bases, with 26 bases left in between. The CDR3 runs to 18 residues. From germline, CDR1 is MNHNS and CDR2 SASEGT. The CDR3 sequence is CASRSTPTLTGLPYEQYF. As DNA, the CDR3 is TGTGCCAGCAGGTCCACCCCGACCCTAACGGGACTCCCCTACGAGCAGTACTTC.

V and J are TRBV12-3 or TRBV12-4 and TRBJ2-3; D might be TRBD2 (7 bases). V was shortened by 5 bases and J by 4 bases, with 19 bases between the two germline ends. The length of the CDR3 is 16 residues. CDR3 bases: TGTGCCAGCAGTCTCCGGGGGGCCTTCCTCCCAGATACGCAGTATTTT. It specifies CASSLRGAFLPDTQYF.

The V gene is TRBV20-1, the J gene TRBJ2-6, with D uncertain. This CDR3 is 11 amino acids long. Germline CDR1 DFQATT, CDR2 SNEGSKA (reference sequence). Between the trimmed V and J ends, which lost 4 bases and 2 bases, there was a span of 0 bases. The chain's CDR3 is CSATGANVLTF. The CDR3 coding sequence is TGCAGTGCTACTGGGGCCAACGTCCTGACTTTC.

This clonotype was detected a few times. The rearrangement joins TRBV18 to TRBJ2-3; tentative D call: TRBD2 (5 bases). The CDR3 contains 13 residues. V lost 3 bases and J lost 7, with 11 bases in between. CDR1 is KGHSH and CDR2 is LQKENI in the germline V gene. The CDR3 reads CASSPQGSNTQYF. The CDR3 DNA reads as TGTGCCAGCTCACCCCAAGGGAGTAATACGCAGTATTTT. Using reference TRBV18 and TRBJ2-3 for the parts outside the CDR3, the full variable domain is NAGVMQNPRHLVRRRGQEARLRCSPMKGHSHVYWYRQLPEEGLKFMVYLQKENIIDESGMPKERFSAEFPKEGPSILRIQQVVRGDSAAYFCASSPQGSNTQYFGPGTRLTVL.

The chain uses TRBV5-1 and TRBJ2-3; D gene unclear. The CDR3 consists of 12 residues. The V end lost 0 bases, the J end lost 4 bases, and 3 bases lay between the germline ends. Germline V gives CDR1 SGHRS, CDR2 YFSETQ. CDR3 sequence (DNA): TGCGCCAGCAGCTTGGAGTCAGATACGCAGTATTTT. Translated, it gives CASSLESDTQYF.

This clonotype was seen only a few times. V gene TRBV5-4 combines with J gene TRBJ2-1; unclear D gene. Looked up from germline, CDR1 is SGHNT and CDR2 is YYREEE (reference sequence). The CDR3 is made up of 13 amino acids. Trimming shortened V by 1 base and J by 4 bases, and 6 bases separated the two germline ends. The CDR3 region is CASSLPRYNEQFF. The CDR3 DNA reads as TGTGCCAGCAGCTTGCCCAGGTACAATGAGCAGTTCTTC.

This chain connects TRBV11-3 to TRBJ2-7; 8 bases align to TRBD2. Germline V lookup: CDR1 SGHNT, CDR2 YENEEA. Losses at the gene ends were 1 base for V and 0 bases for J; bases not matched to a gene: 2. The CDR3 is 15 amino acids. This chain's CDR3 is CASSLAGGHSYEQYF. The CDR3 nucleotides are TGTGCCAGCAGCTTAGCGGGGGGGCACTCCTACGAGCAGTACTTC.

The chain uses TRBV5-1 and TRBJ2-5, with D maybe TRBD1 (5 bases). Trimming stripped 1 base from V and 0 bases from J, with 10 bases between. CDR1 is SGHRS and CDR2 is YFSETQ in the germline V gene. There are 15 residues in the CDR3. As DNA, the CDR3 is TGCGCCAGCAGCTTGCAACCAGGGAACCAAGAGACCCAGTACTTC. Translating it yields CASSLQPGNQETQYF.

The J gene is TRBJ2-2, the V gene TRBV6-5, with TRBD1 matching 8 bases. Trimming cost V 7 bases and J 6 bases; bases outside gene matches: 10. The CDR3 contains 15 residues. Germline assignment: CDR1 MNHEY and CDR2 SVGAGI. CDR3 DNA sequence: TGTGCCAGCACTGACCGGACAGGGAGGCCCGGGGAGCTGTTTTTT. Protein: CASTDRTGRPGELFF.